These T cell receptor beta chains were read from a single sample in a study of response to subunit inactivated influenza vaccine. MiXCR, run by TCRdb on the RT-PCR reads, gives a single entry per CDR3 protein. The profile shows about 570,000 distinct CDR3 sequences, about 11% of them singletons. The same specimen was also included in a second study, on T cells expressing NK-cell markers.

The sequences come from PBMCs from blood, collected on the day of vaccination. These receptor sequences come from a middle-aged man who received an inactivated influenza vaccine. Both conserved end residues are part of each CDR3. D genes are given only for firm matches. Expanded clones are given a class, and other clones once, few, many or no size at all.

J: TRBJ2-5; D: TRBD2; V: TRBV20-1; size: -; DNA: TGCAGTGCTAGAGAATGGCGGGAGCTAAAAGAGACCCAGTACTTC; CDR3: CSAREWRELKETQYF
J: TRBJ2-3; D: -; V: TRBV29-1; size: many; DNA: TGCAGCGCCCTGGGGGACCAACCCACAGATACGCAGTATTTT; CDR3: CSALGDQPTDTQYF
J: TRBJ1-2; D: TRBD1; V: TRBV9; size: -; DNA: TGTGCCAGCAGCGTAGCGACAGGGCAAGGCTACACCTTC; CDR3: CASSVATGQGYTF
J: TRBJ1-3; D: -; V: TRBV20-1; size: -; DNA: TGCAGTGTAGAGGGTCCTAACTCTGGAAACACCATATATTTT; CDR3: CSVEGPNSGNTIYF
J: TRBJ1-2; D: -; V: TRBV3-1; size: -; DNA: TGTGCCAGCAGCCAACGGTCAGAATATGGCTACACCTTC; CDR3: CASSQRSEYGYTF
J: TRBJ2-2; D: TRBD2; V: TRBV20-1; size: -; DNA: TGCAGTGCCAACCCGGGGACTAGCAACACCGGGGAGCTGTTTTTT; CDR3: CSANPGTSNTGELFF
J: TRBJ2-3; D: -; V: TRBV7-9; size: many; DNA: TGTGCCAGTGTTTGGGGTAGCACAGATACGCAGTATTTT; CDR3: CASVWGSTDTQYF
J: TRBJ1-5; D: -; V: TRBV4-3; size: few; DNA: TGCGCCAGCAGCCAAGATAGGGCAGGGTACCCCCAGCATTTT; CDR3: CASSQDRAGYPQHF
J: TRBJ2-2; D: -; V: TRBV10-2; size: -; DNA: TGCGCCAGCAGTTCAGGGGTTGACACCGGGGAGCTGTTTTTT; CDR3: CASSSGVDTGELFF
J: TRBJ2-5; D: -; V: TRBV7-9; size: -; DNA: TGTGCCAGCAGCTGGGGGGACGGGAGTGTGGAGACCCAGTACTTC; CDR3: CASSWGDGSVETQYF
J: TRBJ1-4; D: -; V: TRBV6-1; size: few; DNA: TGTGCCAGCAGCGGACAGCTAGCTAATGAAAAACTGTTTTTT; CDR3: CASSGQLANEKLFF
J: TRBJ2-5; D: -; V: TRBV20-1; size: -; DNA: TGCAGTGCGATTAGGGAAAGAGAGACCCAGTACTTC; CDR3: CSAIRERETQYF
J: TRBJ2-5; D: -; V: TRBV5-1; size: -; DNA: TGCGCCAGCAGCTGGGACATTAAAGAGACCCAGTACTTC; CDR3: CASSWDIKETQYF
J: TRBJ2-7; D: TRBD1; V: TRBV12-3/TRBV12-4; size: -; DNA: TGTGCCAGCAGTTTAACGGACAGGGTTGACGAGCAGTACTTC; CDR3: CASSLTDRVDEQYF
J: TRBJ2-3; D: -; V: TRBV13; size: few; DNA: TGTGCCAGCAGCCCCCCAGCGGAGTGGCCAAGCACAGATACGCAGTATTTT; CDR3: CASSPPAEWPSTDTQYF
J: TRBJ2-5; D: TRBD2; V: TRBV10-2; size: few; DNA: TGCGCCAGCAGTGATTCCCACTCAACTAGCGGGGAGGAACAAGAGACCCAGTACTTC; CDR3: CASSDSHSTSGEEQETQYF
J: TRBJ2-3; D: -; V: TRBV10-2; size: -; DNA: TGCGCCAGCAGTGAGGGTAGGGGTTGGGATACGCAGTATTTT; CDR3: CASSEGRGWDTQYF
J: TRBJ2-1; D: TRBD2; V: TRBV5-1; size: few; DNA: TGCGCCAGCAGCTTGGGGACTAGCGGGAGGGCCTATGCGAATGAGCAGTTCTTC; CDR3: CASSLGTSGRAYANEQFF
J: TRBJ2-2; D: TRBD2; V: TRBV28; size: few; DNA: TGTGCCAGCAGGCTAGCGGGACCGAACACCGGGGAGCTGTTTTTT; CDR3: CASRLAGPNTGELFF
J: TRBJ1-1; D: TRBD1; V: TRBV5-5; size: few; DNA: TGTGCCAGCAGCTTGTTCACAGGGGGGAACACTGAAGCTTTCTTT; CDR3: CASSLFTGGNTEAFF
J: TRBJ2-1; D: -; V: TRBV11-2; size: few; DNA: TGTGCCAGCAGGCCCGGTTCCGGGGGCAATGAGCAGTTCTTC; CDR3: CASRPGSGGNEQFF
J: TRBJ2-7; D: -; V: TRBV27; size: many; DNA: TGTGCCAGCAGTTTATTGAGGGACGAGCAGTACTTC; CDR3: CASSLLRDEQYF
J: TRBJ2-2; D: -; V: TRBV5-1; size: many; DNA: TGTGCCAGCAGCTTAACTTACACCGGGGAGCTGTTTTTT; CDR3: CASSLTYTGELFF
J: TRBJ2-5; D: -; V: TRBV3-1; size: many; DNA: TGTGCCAGCAGCCAAGGGATTGGGGAGACCCAGTACTTC; CDR3: CASSQGIGETQYF
J: TRBJ2-5; D: -; V: TRBV7-9; size: few; DNA: TGTGCCAGCAGCTTGCCTGAAGGGTACCAAGAGACCCAGTACTTC; CDR3: CASSLPEGYQETQYF
J: TRBJ2-2; D: TRBD2; V: TRBV12-3/TRBV12-4; size: few; DNA: TGTGCCAGCAGTTATGGGACTAGCGGGGTCACCGGGGAGCTGTTTTTT; CDR3: CASSYGTSGVTGELFF
J: TRBJ2-7; D: TRBD1; V: TRBV4-1; size: -; DNA: TGCGCCAGCAGCCAAGTCTTGAGGGGACAGGGTTCCTACGAGCAGTACTTC; CDR3: CASSQVLRGQGSYEQYF
J: TRBJ1-4; D: -; V: TRBV30; size: many; DNA: TGTGCCTGGAGTGATGGCCTGACTGAAAAACTGTTTTTT; CDR3: CAWSDGLTEKLFF
J: TRBJ2-2; D: -; V: TRBV6-2/TRBV6-3; size: few; DNA: TGTGCCAGCACGGACTACCATGCGGGGGAGCTGTTTTTT; CDR3: CASTDYHAGELFF
J: TRBJ2-7; D: -; V: TRBV7-9; size: -; DNA: TGTGCCAGCAGCTTTGGCAGCCACGAGCAGTACTTC; CDR3: CASSFGSHEQYF
J: TRBJ2-7; D: TRBD2; V: TRBV7-2; size: -; DNA: TGTGCCAGCAGCTTAGCAGACGAAGCGGGAGGGTGGTCCTACGAGCAGTACTTC; CDR3: CASSLADEAGGWSYEQYF
J: TRBJ1-1; D: TRBD1; V: TRBV29-1; size: few; DNA: TGCAGCGTCAGCTGGGACAGCAAGAACACTGAAGCTTTCTTT; CDR3: CSVSWDSKNTEAFF
J: TRBJ2-3; D: TRBD2; V: TRBV12-3/TRBV12-4; size: few; DNA: TGTGCCAGCAGTCTCCGGGTAGCGGGGGTCACAGATACGCAGTATTTT; CDR3: CASSLRVAGVTDTQYF
J: TRBJ1-6; D: -; V: TRBV4-3; size: few; DNA: TGCGCCAGCAGCCAGACTTGGACAGACTATAATTCACCCCTCCACTTT; CDR3: CASSQTWTDYNSPLHF
J: TRBJ2-5; D: -; V: TRBV20-1; size: -; DNA: TGCAGTGCCCCGGGGGGCTGGGAGACCCAGTACTTC; CDR3: CSAPGGWETQYF
J: TRBJ1-5; D: -; V: TRBV4-1; size: many; DNA: TGCGCCAGCAGCCAAGATCCGGTAGGGGGAAGCAATCAGCCCCAGCATTTT; CDR3: CASSQDPVGGSNQPQHF
J: TRBJ2-1; D: TRBD2; V: TRBV11-1; size: few; DNA: TGTGCCAGCAGCCCTACCGCGTCCCGAGCGGGAGGTCCCCGAGATTACAATGAGCAGTTCTTC; CDR3: CASSPTASRAGGPRDYNEQFF
J: TRBJ2-1; D: TRBD2; V: TRBV12-3/TRBV12-4; size: many; DNA: TGTGCCAGCAGTTTAGCGCTGACTAGCGGACATTACAATGAGCAGTTCTTC; CDR3: CASSLALTSGHYNEQFF
J: TRBJ2-1; D: TRBD2; V: TRBV2; size: -; DNA: TGTGCCAGCTGGACTAGCGGGAGATCAGGGGAGCAGTTCTTC; CDR3: CASWTSGRSGEQFF
J: TRBJ2-5; D: -; V: TRBV3-1; size: -; DNA: TGTGCCAGCAGCCAAAGCCCCACGGGACGGAGTGCGGAGACCCAGTACTTC; CDR3: CASSQSPTGRSAETQYF
J: TRBJ1-3; D: -; V: TRBV12-3/TRBV12-4; size: few; DNA: TGTGCCAGCAGTACGGCCGGAAGAAACACCATATATTTT; CDR3: CASSTAGRNTIYF